The clone carrying this T cell receptor (beta chain) has more than one count but fewer than ten. Its antigen remains unidentified. The data were obtained in a study of post-analysis software for immune sequencing data. Study findings and constraints: Patients with multiple sclerosis recorded significantly lower normalized Chao1 diversity than controls, the study found. Among four to six TRBV segments more frequent in patients than controls were TRBV5-6, TRBV5-1 and TRBV20-1.

The CDR3 is 13 amino acids. The germline V gene has CDR1 DFQATT and CDR2 SNEGSKA (reference sequence). V gave up 6 bases and J gave up 8 bases, with 19 bases separating them. Prepared libraries of TCR beta cDNA carried unique molecular identifiers. TCRdb processed the PCR reads anew with MiXCR; each CDR3 protein has one entry. The data show about 820,000 distinct CDR3 sequences, around 53% seen once. The V call is TRBV20-1, the J call TRBJ1-2, with D uncertain. The origin of this receptor is a girl aged 5 to 17 with multiple sclerosis. Sequenced input: blood. DNA of the CDR3: TGCAGTGCAAATCCGGGCCCGCTGGGGGGCTACACCTTC. Translated, it gives CSANPGPLGGYTF.